These 25 T cell receptor beta chains share one sample of origin, sequenced in a study of identical twins. MiXCR, applied by TCRdb to the 5' RACE reads, yields one record per CDR3 protein. The sample gives roughly 150,000 distinct CDR3 sequences, under 4.5% of which show up once; around 8.1% is in the top ten. Sample: memory T cells sorted from blood. Every receptor here comes from a man younger than 35 in good health.

The sample holds many counts of this clonotype. This chain links TRBV5-1 with TRBJ2-2; D unclear. Between the trimmed V and J ends, which lost 0 bases and 5 bases, there was a span of 11 bases. The length of the CDR3 is 15 residues. CDR1 is SGHRS and CDR2 is YFSETQ in the germline V gene. The CDR3 is CASSLASLRTGELFF. In DNA form, the CDR3 reads TGCGCCAGCAGCTTGGCGAGTCTGAGAACCGGGGAGCTGTTTTTT.

This clonotype was observed many times. The chain links TRBV11-2 to TRBJ1-2; D is ambiguous. The V gene lost 8 bases and the J gene lost 3 bases, with 10 bases spanning the gap. From germline, CDR1 is SGHAT and CDR2 FQNNGV. This CDR3 comprises 12 residues. CDR3 amino acids: CASGPRDYGYTF. CDR3 DNA: TGTGCCAGCGGACCCAGAGACTATGGCTACACCTTC. The variable domain in full, with the rest retrieved from reference TRBV11-2 and TRBJ1-2, is EAGVAQSPRYKIIEKRQSVAFWCNPISGHATLYWYQQILGQGPKLLIQFQNNGVVDDSQLPKDRFSAERLKGVDSTLKIQPAKLEDSAVYLCASGPRDYGYTFGSGTRLTVV.

This clonotype was detected a few times. The chain is built from TRBV6-1 and TRBJ1-4; TRBD1 is a possible D gene (5 bases). Germline CDR1 MNHNS, CDR2 SASEGT. The germline V and J ends were trimmed by 6 bases and 0 bases, with 8 bases remaining between them. CDR3 size: 14 residues. CDR3 sequence: CASSDSATNEKLFF. The CDR3 DNA sequence: TGTGCCAGCAGCGACAGTGCAACTAATGAAAAACTGTTTTTT.

This clonotype was found many times. The chain recombines TRBV29-1 with TRBJ2-3, with D uncertain. The germline CDR1 and CDR2 sequences are SQVTM and ANQGSEA. V was pared by 6 bases and J by 0 bases, with 7 bases between. This CDR3 is 12 amino acids long. CDR3 region: CSVLQSTDTQYF. For the CDR3, the DNA is TGCAGCGTCCTACAGAGCACAGATACGCAGTATTTT.

This clonotype was recorded many times. The chain combines TRBV12-3 or TRBV12-4 with TRBJ1-1; possibly TRBD1 for D (5 bases). V was pared by 3 bases and J by 4 bases, with 18 bases between. The CDR3 contains 16 residues. This CDR3 is CASSLILRPGATEAFF. CDR3 nucleotides: TGTGCCAGCAGTTTGATATTGAGACCTGGGGCCACTGAAGCTTTCTTT.

This clonotype was recorded at least ten times. V usage is TRBV20-1 and J usage is TRBJ2-3; 12 positions match TRBD2. Germline V gene lookup returns CDR1 DFQATT and CDR2 SNEGSKA (reference sequence). J gave up 1 base and V 4 bases, and 3 bases lay outside the gene matches. This CDR3 region has 15 residues. CDR3 protein: CSATRLAGGTDTQYF. CDR3 coding DNA: TGCAGTGCTACTCGACTAGCGGGAGGCACAGATACGCAGTATTTT.

This clonotype was seen repeatedly, ten times or more. The V and J genes are TRBV15 and TRBJ2-7; 13 nucleotides line up with TRBD2. CDR1 is LNHNV, CDR2 YYDKDF, per germline (reference sequence). The CDR3 is made up of 15 amino acids. V shed 2 bases and J 5 bases; nucleotides not matched to a gene: 3. The CDR3 region has the DNA TGTGCCACCAGCAGACCGGGGACTAGCGGGAACGAGCAGTACTTC. Translated: CATSRPGTSGNEQYF.

The sample holds many counts of this clonotype. The rearrangement links TRBV15 to TRBJ2-7, with 7 bases matching TRBD2. The V gene end was trimmed by 5 bases and the J gene end by 1 base; junction bases not matched to a gene: 11. The germline V gene has CDR1 LNHNV and CDR2 YYDKDF (reference sequence). The CDR3 totals 16 residues. Here the CDR3 DNA reads TGTGCCACCAGCGGATCTAGCGGCTTCTTGTCCTACGAGCAGTACTTC. Its protein product is CATSGSSGFLSYEQYF.

This clonotype was found many times. The chain couples TRBV3-1 to TRBJ1-4; D is ambiguous. Germline V gives CDR1 LGHDT, CDR2 YNNKEL (reference sequence). The CDR3 runs to 14 residues. The V and J ends lost 5 bases and 8 bases respectively, with 15 bases between them. The CDR3 bases are TGTGCCAGCAGCTCAAGCGGGCAGCCAGAAAAACTGTTTTTT. Translation: CASSSSGQPEKLFF.

The table lists this clonotype with a few counts. The chain recombines TRBV6-1 with TRBJ1-2; D gene unclear. The V end lost 6 bases, the J end lost 0 bases, and 11 bases lay between the germline ends. Germline values: CDR1 MNHNS, CDR2 SASEGT. The CDR3 runs 14 residues. DNA for the CDR3: TGTGCCAGCAGCCATGGACGGTCTAACTATGGCTACACCTTC. Amino acid sequence: CASSHGRSNYGYTF.

This clonotype came up many times. The gene calls are TRBV2 and TRBJ2-5; D is unresolved. The germline gives CDR1 SNHLY, CDR2 FYNNEI. CDR3 length equals 11 residues. Trimming pared 6 bases from V and 6 bases from J, leaving 8 bases between. The CDR3 DNA reads TGTGCCAGCAGGGTACGGCAGACCCAGTACTTC. This sequence encodes CASRVRQTQYF.

This clonotype was detected ten times or more. The chain recombines TRBV5-1 with TRBJ1-1; TRBD1 matches 8 bases. The CDR3 has 15 amino acids. CDR1 is SGHRS, CDR2 YFSETQ, per germline. Trimming at V came to 7 bases and at J to 12 bases, leaving 20 bases not matched to a gene. This CDR3 reads CASGNPGGLQEVSFF. CDR3 nucleotide sequence: TGCGCCAGCGGAAACCCAGGGGGCCTCCAAGAGGTGTCTTTCTTT. Complete variable domain (other parts from reference TRBV5-1 and TRBJ1-1): KAGVTQTPRYLIKTRGQQVTLSCSPISGHRSVSWYQQTPGQGLQFLFEYFSETQRNKGNFPGRFSGRQFSNSRSEMNVSTLELGDSALYLCASGNPGGLQEVSFFGQGTRLTVV.

This clonotype was observed a handful of times. The rearrangement uses TRBV30 and TRBJ2-7, with 7 bases identical to TRBD2. This CDR3 is 14 amino acids long. V shed 4 bases, J shed 1 base, and the junction held 7 bases outside the gene matches. Germline lookup yields CDR1 GTSNPN and CDR2 SVGIG (reference sequence). The CDR3 sequence: CAWKRGGPSYEQYF. The CDR3, as DNA: TGTGCCTGGAAGAGGGGAGGGCCATCCTACGAGCAGTACTTC.

This clonotype occurred many times. The chain combines TRBV20-1 with TRBJ2-3; 9 nucleotides agree with TRBD2. V lost 4 bases to trimming and J lost 5 bases; unmatched junction nucleotides: 1. The V gene's germline CDR1 is DFQATT and CDR2 SNEGSKA (reference sequence). This CDR3 has 12 residues. The CDR3 bases are TGCAGTGCTATAGCGGGAGTAGATACGCAGTATTTT. Its translation: CSAIAGVDTQYF.

This clonotype was observed many times. This chain links TRBV9 with TRBJ2-7; 8 nucleotides match TRBD1. J gave up 5 bases and V 4 bases, and 14 bases lay outside the gene matches. Germline CDR1 and CDR2: SGDLS and YYNGEE. The CDR3 sequence is 16 residues long. The CDR3 here is CASSRQPGQATHEQYF. As DNA, the CDR3 is TGTGCCAGCAGCCGCCAACCGGGACAGGCTACCCACGAGCAGTACTTC.

This clonotype was seen ten or more times. This chain joins TRBV4-2 and TRBJ2-1, with unresolved D. Germline V gives CDR1 LGHNA, CDR2 YNFKEQ. V lost 0 bases to trimming and J lost 10 bases, with 7 bases between them. This CDR3 contains 12 residues. The CDR3 loop is CASSQDRREQFF. CDR3 DNA: TGTGCCAGCAGCCAAGACAGGCGCGAGCAGTTCTTC.

This chain links TRBV6-2 or TRBV6-3 with TRBJ2-2; the match to TRBD2 covers 8 bases. The CDR3 covers 18 residues. Germline V gene lookup returns CDR1 MNHEY and CDR2 SVGEGT. J was trimmed by 0 bases and V by 0 bases; bases with no gene match: 6. The DNA of the CDR3 is TGTGCCAGCAGTTACTCGAGGCTAGCGGGCGCGAACACCGGGGAGCTGTTTTTT. Encoded protein: CASSYSRLAGANTGELFF.

There are many counts of this clonotype. The V call is TRBV27, the J call TRBJ1-3; weak D call: TRBD1 (5 bases). Trimming removed 6 bases from V and 0 bases from J, with 15 bases in between. The CDR3 is 16 residues long. Germline loops: CDR1 MNHEY, CDR2 SMNVEV (reference sequence). As DNA, the CDR3 is TGTGCCAGCAGGAGCTCGGGACTTAACTCTGGAAACACCATATATTTT. This sequence encodes CASRSSGLNSGNTIYF.

This clonotype was seen ten or more times. This chain links TRBV12-5 with TRBJ2-2; 9 positions match TRBD2. CDR1 LGHNT and CDR2 FRNRAP come from the germline V gene. There are 16 residues in the CDR3. The V and J ends lost 5 bases and 1 base, in that order; junction bases with no gene match: 5. CDR3 loop: CASGPLLAGNTGELFF. CDR3 in DNA: TGTGCTAGTGGTCCCTTACTAGCGGGGAACACCGGGGAGCTGTTTTTT.

The rearrangement uses TRBV28 and TRBJ2-7, with 12 nucleotides matching TRBD2. With V trimmed by 5 bases and J by 6 bases, 5 bases remained unmatched. Germline lookup yields CDR1 MDHEN and CDR2 SYDVKM. This CDR3 is 14 amino acids long. This CDR3 is CASSKTSGSSEQYF. CDR3 sequence (DNA): TGTGCCAGCAGTAAGACTAGCGGGAGCTCCGAGCAGTACTTC.

This clonotype was found a few times. This chain connects TRBV4-3 to TRBJ2-3, with D possibly matching TRBD2 (6 bases). The germline V gene encodes CDR1 LGHNA and CDR2 YSLEER. The CDR3 length is 15 residues. Deletions cut 0 bases from V and 0 bases from J, with 7 bases between. CDR3 in amino acids: CASSQDAGSTDTQYF. DNA for the CDR3: TGCGCCAGCAGCCAAGATGCGGGGAGCACAGATACGCAGTATTTT.

This clonotype was found a few times. The rearrangement links TRBV7-8 to TRBJ1-4; D is possibly TRBD1 (5 bases). CDR3 length equals 16 residues. V was cut by 2 bases and J by 6 bases, with 16 bases left in between. Germline V CDR1 and CDR2: SGHVS, FQNEAQ. The CDR3 loop reads CASSLPRIRVDEKLFF. The DNA for the CDR3 is TGTGCCAGCAGCTTACCGCGTATCAGGGTAGATGAAAAACTGTTTTTT.

Many counts were recorded for this clonotype. The rearrangement uses TRBV29-1 and TRBJ1-5, with D uncertain. V was cut by 5 bases and J by 3 bases, with 8 bases left in between. The germline gives CDR1 SQVTM, CDR2 ANQGSEA. This CDR3 is built from 12 residues. The CDR3 reads CSVSGPNQPQHF. CDR3 coding DNA: TGCAGCGTTTCGGGCCCCAATCAGCCCCAGCATTTT.

In its sample, this clonotype was seen a few times. The chain has TRBV20-1 and TRBJ1-3; 10 bases are shared with TRBD1. The CDR3 contains 13 residues. Trimming cost V 3 bases and J 5 bases; bases outside gene matches: 1. Germline V gene sequence: CDR1 DFQATT, CDR2 SNEGSKA (reference sequence). DNA of the CDR3: TGCAGTGCTAGGGACAGGGGGAGAAACACCATATATTTT. Amino acids: CSARDRGRNTIYF.

This clonotype was detected many times. This sequence joins TRBV7-6 and TRBJ2-3, with 10 nucleotides matching TRBD1. CDR1 and CDR2 from the germline V gene are SGHVS and FNYEAQ. V was clipped by 1 base and J by 6 bases; unmatched bases: 7. The CDR3 loop spans 16 amino acids. The CDR3 is CASSLVGQGPGDTQYF. The CDR3 DNA is TGTGCCAGCAGCTTAGTGGGACAGGGGCCTGGGGATACGCAGTATTTT.